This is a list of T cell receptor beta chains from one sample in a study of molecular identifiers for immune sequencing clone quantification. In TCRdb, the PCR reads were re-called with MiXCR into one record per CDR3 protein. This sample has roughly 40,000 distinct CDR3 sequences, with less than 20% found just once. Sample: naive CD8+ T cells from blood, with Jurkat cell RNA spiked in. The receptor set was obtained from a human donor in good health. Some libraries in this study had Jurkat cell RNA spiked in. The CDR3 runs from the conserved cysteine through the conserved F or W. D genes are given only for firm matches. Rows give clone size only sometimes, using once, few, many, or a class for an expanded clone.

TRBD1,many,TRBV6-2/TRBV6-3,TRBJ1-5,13,CASNDRGDQPQHF,TGTGCCAGCAATGACAGGGGGGATCAGCCCCAGCATTTT
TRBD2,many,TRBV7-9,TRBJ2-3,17,CASRPPPTSGPTDTQYF,TGTGCCAGCAGACCGCCTCCGACTAGCGGTCCCACAGATACGCAGTATTTT
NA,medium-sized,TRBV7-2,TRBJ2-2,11,CASSRTGELFF,TGTGCCAGCAGCCGAACCGGGGAGCTGTTTTTT
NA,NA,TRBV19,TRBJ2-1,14,CASRTPGTRYEQFF,TGTGCCAGTAGAACCCCCGGGACTCGATATGAGCAGTTCTTC
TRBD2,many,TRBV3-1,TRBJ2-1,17,CASSPDMAGGTYNEQFF,TGTGCCAGCAGCCCTGACATGGCGGGGGGTACCTACAATGAGCAGTTCTTC
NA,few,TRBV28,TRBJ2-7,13,CASEGPLRYEQYF,TGTGCCAGCGAGGGGCCTTTAAGGTACGAGCAGTACTTC
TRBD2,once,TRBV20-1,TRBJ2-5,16,CSASLREAGLLEAQYF,TGCAGTGCCAGCCTGCGGGAGGCCGGGCTTTTGGAGGCCCAGTACTTC
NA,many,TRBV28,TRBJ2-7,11,CASSTGVEQYF,TGTGCCAGCAGCACAGGAGTCGAGCAGTACTTC
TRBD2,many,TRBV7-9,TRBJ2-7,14,CASSLEREVYEQYF,TGTGCCAGCAGCTTAGAACGGGAGGTCTACGAGCAGTACTTC
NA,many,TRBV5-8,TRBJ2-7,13,CASSLFFQDEQYF,TGTGCCAGCAGCTTGTTCTTCCAGGACGAGCAGTACTTC
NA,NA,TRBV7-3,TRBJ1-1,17,CASSLTGRGGTDTEAFF,TGTGCCAGCAGCTTAACGGGTAGGGGGGGCACCGACACTGAAGCTTTCTTT
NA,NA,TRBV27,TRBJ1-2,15,CASSYTMGIEYGYTF,TGTGCCAGCAGTTATACGATGGGTATTGAGTATGGCTACACCTTC
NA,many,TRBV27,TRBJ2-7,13,CASSLSRGHEQYF,TGTGCCAGCAGTTTATCGCGAGGGCACGAGCAGTACTTC
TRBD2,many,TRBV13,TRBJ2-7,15,CASSSTGLAVYEQYF,TGTGCCAGCAGCTCCACTGGGCTAGCGGTCTACGAGCAGTACTTC
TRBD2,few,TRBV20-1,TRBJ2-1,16,CSARDRQREPDNEQFF,TGCAGTGCTAGAGATCGTCAGCGGGAGCCGGACAATGAGCAGTTCTTC
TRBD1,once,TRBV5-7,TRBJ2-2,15,CASSSTGEATGELFF,TGTGCCAGCAGCTCGACAGGGGAGGCGACCGGGGAGCTGTTTTTT
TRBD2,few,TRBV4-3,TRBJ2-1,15,CASSQETGTSIGEVF,TGCGCCAGCAGCCAAGAAACCGGGACTAGTATTGGGGAGGTCTTC
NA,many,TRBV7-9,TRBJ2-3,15,CASSHPLARGDTQYF,TGTGCCAGCAGCCACCCCTTGGCGCGTGGGGATACGCAGTATTTT
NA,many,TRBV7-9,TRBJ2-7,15,CASSLGWTSNYEQYF,TGTGCCAGCAGCTTAGGATGGACATCCAACTACGAGCAGTACTTC
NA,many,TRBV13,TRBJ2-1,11,CASSFGNEQFF,TGTGCCAGCAGCTTCGGCAATGAGCAGTTCTTC
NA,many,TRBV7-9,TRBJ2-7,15,CASSLGVKVSYEQYF,TGTGCCAGCAGCTTAGGGGTAAAGGTCAGCTACGAGCAGTACTTC
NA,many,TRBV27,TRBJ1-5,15,CASSLLGRRDQPQHF,TGTGCCAGCAGTCTGCTGGGGCGAAGGGATCAGCCCCAGCATTTT
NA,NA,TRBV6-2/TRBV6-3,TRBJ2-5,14,CASSVDYNQETQYF,TGTGCCAGCAGTGTAGACTACAACCAAGAGACCCAGTACTTC
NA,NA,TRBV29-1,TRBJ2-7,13,CSVIDLVFYEQYF,TGCAGCGTCATCGACCTAGTTTTCTACGAGCAGTACTTC
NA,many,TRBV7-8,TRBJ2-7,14,CASSLASSYYEQYF,TGTGCCAGCAGCTTAGCGTCCTCCTACTACGAGCAGTACTTC
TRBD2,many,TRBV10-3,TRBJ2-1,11,CAIAEAGEVFF,TGTGCCATCGCGGAGGCGGGAGAGGTGTTCTTC
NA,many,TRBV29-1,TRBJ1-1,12,CSVESGNTEAFF,TGCAGCGTTGAATCCGGGAATACTGAAGCTTTCTTT
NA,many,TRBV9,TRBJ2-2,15,CASSVRGGSTGELFF,TGTGCCAGCAGCGTAAGGGGAGGTTCCACCGGGGAGCTGTTTTTT
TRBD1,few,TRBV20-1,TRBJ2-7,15,CSARGTGDGGYEQYF,TGCAGTGCTAGGGGGACAGGGGACGGGGGCTACGAGCAGTACTTC
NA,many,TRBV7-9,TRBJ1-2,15,CASSFRRTPNYGYTF,TGTGCCAGCAGCTTCCGGCGGACCCCTAACTATGGCTACACCTTC
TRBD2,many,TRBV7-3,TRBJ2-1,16,CASSLGREGPYNEQFF,TGTGCCAGCAGCTTAGGCCGGGAGGGCCCTTACAATGAGCAGTTCTTC
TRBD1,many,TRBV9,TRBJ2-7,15,CASSREGTGDYEQYF,TGTGCCAGCAGCCGTGAAGGGACAGGGGACTACGAGCAGTACTTC
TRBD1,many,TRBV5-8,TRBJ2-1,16,CASSYQGTGVGNEQFF,TGTGCCAGCAGCTACCAGGGTACAGGGGTTGGGAATGAGCAGTTCTTC
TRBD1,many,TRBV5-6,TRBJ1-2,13,CASSTGTGGLRTF,TGTGCCAGCAGCACCGGGACAGGGGGGTTGAGAACCTTC
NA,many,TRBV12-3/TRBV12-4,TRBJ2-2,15,CASSLIGGGAGELFF,TGTGCCAGCAGTTTAATCGGTGGCGGGGCCGGGGAGCTGTTTTTT
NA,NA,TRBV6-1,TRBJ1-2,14,CASSEVNRNYGYTF,TGTGCCAGCAGTGAAGTAAACAGGAACTATGGCTACACCTTC
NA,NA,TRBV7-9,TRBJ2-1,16,CASRGWSQSARGEQFF,TGTGCCAGCAGGGGGTGGAGTCAAAGCGCGAGGGGTGAGCAGTTCTTC
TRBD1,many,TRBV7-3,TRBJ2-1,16,CASSPGTGVSYNEQFF,TGTGCCAGCAGCCCCGGGACAGGGGTCTCCTACAATGAGCAGTTCTTC
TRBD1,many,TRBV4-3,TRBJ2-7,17,CASSQEPAGGLLLEQYF,TGCGCCAGCAGCCAAGAGCCCGCAGGGGGCCTTCTTCTCGAGCAGTACTTC
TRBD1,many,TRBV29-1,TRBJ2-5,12,CSVVQGEETQYF,TGCAGCGTTGTGCAGGGGGAAGAGACCCAGTACTTC
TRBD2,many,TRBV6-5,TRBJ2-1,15,CATALAGGSYNEQFF,TGTGCCACCGCATTAGCGGGAGGCTCCTACAATGAGCAGTTCTTC
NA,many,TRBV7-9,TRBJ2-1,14,CASSLVAGFNEQFF,TGTGCCAGCAGCTTAGTGGCGGGCTTCAATGAGCAGTTCTTC
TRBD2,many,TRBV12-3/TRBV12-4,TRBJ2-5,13,CASSFGLAETQYF,TGTGCCAGCAGTTTTGGACTAGCGGAGACCCAGTACTTC
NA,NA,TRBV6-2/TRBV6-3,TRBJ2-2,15,CASSSQGGNTGELFF,TGTGCCAGCAGTAGTCAGGGGGGAAACACCGGGGAGCTGTTTTTT
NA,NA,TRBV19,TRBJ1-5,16,CATPPTRFYSNQPQHF,TGTGCCACTCCCCCGACCCGGTTTTATAGCAATCAGCCCCAGCATTTT
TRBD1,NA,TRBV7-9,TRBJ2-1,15,CASSATGTGPNEQFF,TGTGCCAGCAGCGCCACCGGGACAGGCCCCAATGAGCAGTTCTTC
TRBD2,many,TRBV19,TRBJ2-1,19,CASTEDPSGLLIGYNEQFF,TGTGCCAGTACCGAAGACCCTAGCGGCCTCCTGATAGGGTACAATGAGCAGTTCTTC
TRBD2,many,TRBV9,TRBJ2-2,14,CASSVAGGSGELFF,TGTGCCAGCAGCGTCGCGGGAGGGTCCGGGGAGCTGTTTTTT
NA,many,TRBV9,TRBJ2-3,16,CASSVPPSSETDTQYF,TGTGCCAGCAGCGTCCCCCCCTCTAGCGAAACAGATACGCAGTATTTT
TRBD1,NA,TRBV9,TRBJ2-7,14,CASSPEGQAHEQYF,TGTGCCAGCAGCCCGGAGGGACAGGCCCACGAGCAGTACTTC
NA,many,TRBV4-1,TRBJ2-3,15,CASSQVSGRVDTQYF,TGCGCCAGCAGCCAAGTCTCTGGTCGCGTCGATACGCAGTATTTT
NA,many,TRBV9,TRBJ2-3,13,CASKDPSTDTQYF,TGTGCCAGCAAAGACCCAAGCACAGATACGCAGTATTTT
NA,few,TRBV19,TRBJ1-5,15,CASSISGFGNQPQHF,TGTGCCAGTAGTATATCGGGATTCGGGAATCAGCCCCAGCATTTT
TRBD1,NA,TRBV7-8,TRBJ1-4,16,CASSLALGGKNEKLFF,TGTGCCAGCAGCTTAGCGCTAGGGGGCAAAAATGAAAAACTGTTTTTT
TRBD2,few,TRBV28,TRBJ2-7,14,CASSSRLAPYEQYF,TGTGCCAGCAGTTCTCGACTAGCCCCCTACGAGCAGTACTTC
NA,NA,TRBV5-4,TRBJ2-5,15,CASSTRTDFQETQYF,TGTGCCAGCAGCACCAGGACCGATTTTCAAGAGACCCAGTACTTC
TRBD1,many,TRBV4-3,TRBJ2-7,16,CASSQRGGQGFGEQYF,TGCGCCAGCAGCCAGCGCGGGGGACAGGGCTTTGGCGAGCAGTACTTC
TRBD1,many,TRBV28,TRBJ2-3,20,CASSSISTIRDSLPTDTQYF,TGTGCCAGCAGTTCAATCTCGACTATTCGGGACAGCTTACCCACAGATACGCAGTATTTT
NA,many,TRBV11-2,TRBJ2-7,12,CASSFGGGEQYF,TGTGCCAGCAGCTTCGGGGGCGGCGAGCAGTACTTC